This entry lists 4 T cell receptor beta chains sequenced from one sample in a study of early T cells in non-severe SARS-CoV-2 infection. TCRdb reanalysed the 5' RACE reads using MiXCR and keeps one entry per CDR3 protein. Of about 26,000 distinct CDR3 sequences in the sample, nearly 4.5% were seen once. Sequencing was performed on whole blood. The origin of the receptors is an adult who was a healthcare worker with PCR-confirmed SARS-CoV-2 infection or an uninfected control (not recorded which).

The gene calls are TRBV6-2 or TRBV6-3 and TRBJ2-5, with 7 bases matching TRBD1. CDR1 is MNHEY, CDR2 SVGEGT, per germline. The CDR3 is made up of 15 amino acids. V lost 5 bases to trimming and J lost 1 base; unmatched junction nucleotides: 7. CDR3 coding DNA: TGTGCCAGCAGTCCTAGAGGGACAGCCCAAGAGACCCAGTACTTC. Its protein is CASSPRGTAQETQYF.

At least ten counts were recorded for this clonotype. This chain uses TRBV19 with TRBJ2-4; 9 positions match TRBD1. V was pared by 5 bases and J by 0 bases, with 5 bases of the junction left unmatched. From germline, CDR1 is LNHDA and CDR2 SQIVND (reference sequence). The CDR3 has 16 amino acids. CDR3 in DNA: TGTGCCAGTAGTGGGTGGACAGGGGTAGCCAAAAACATTCAGTACTTC. Its protein product is CASSGWTGVAKNIQYF.

In this sample, this clonotype turned up many times. This chain uses TRBV27 with TRBJ2-3; tentative D call: TRBD2 (6 bases). The V gene's germline CDR1 is MNHEY and CDR2 SMNVEV (reference sequence). V was trimmed by 7 bases and J by 0 bases, leaving 8 bases between them. CDR3 length: 13 residues. The CDR3 reads CASTGASTDTQYF. In DNA form, the CDR3 reads TGTGCCAGCACGGGAGCTAGCACAGATACGCAGTATTTT.

This chain connects TRBV2 to TRBJ2-1; TRBD1 might be the D (5 bases). Germline loops: CDR1 SNHLY, CDR2 FYNNEI. Trimming removed 6 bases at V and 0 bases at J, with 15 bases between. This CDR3 is 16 amino acids long. CDR3 sequence (DNA): TGTGCCAGCAGGCCCCAGGGTATAGACTCCTACAATGAGCAGTTCTTC. This translates into CASRPQGIDSYNEQFF.